This record concerns one TCR beta chain sequence. Its antigen is not known. This specimen comes from a study of shared clonotypes between healthy human individuals. Notes on the study in general: Sampling used blood alone; tissue repertoires probably differ.

Subsets obtained from CD4+ cells comprised CD45RA+ naive and CD45RA-negative memory cells. Germline CDR1 MNHNY, CDR2 SVGAGI (reference sequence). V lost 6 bases, J lost 8 bases, and 9 bases stayed unmatched. The CDR3 covers 14 residues. Using immunoSEQ multiplex PCR, the repertoire was profiled, and TCRdb retains in-frame clones only, with some absent. The sample includes 2 million to 2.5 million clones, 93% of them seen just once. Sequenced sample: naive CD4+ T cells from PBMCs. Subset described: CD45RA+ positively selected. The clonotype originates from a man between 18 and 35 years old in good health. Some clones in this sample may be carry-over from other donors' samples. The V and J genes are TRBV6-6 and TRBJ1-4; 7 nucleotides agree with TRBD1. The CDR3 region is CASRLGGSGEKLFF. The CDR3 DNA reads as TGTGCCAGCAGGTTAGGGGGCAGCGGGGAAAAACTGTTTTTT.